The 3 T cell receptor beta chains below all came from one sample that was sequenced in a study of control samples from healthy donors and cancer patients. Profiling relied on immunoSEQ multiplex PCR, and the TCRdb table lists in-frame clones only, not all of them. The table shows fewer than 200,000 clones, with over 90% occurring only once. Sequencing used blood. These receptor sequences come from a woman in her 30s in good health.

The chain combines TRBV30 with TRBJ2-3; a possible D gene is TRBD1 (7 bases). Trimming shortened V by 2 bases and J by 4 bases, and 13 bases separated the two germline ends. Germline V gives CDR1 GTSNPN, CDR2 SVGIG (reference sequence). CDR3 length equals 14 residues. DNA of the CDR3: TGTGCCTGGAGTCGCGGGACAGAGTCAGATACGCAGTATTTT. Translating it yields CAWSRGTESDTQYF.

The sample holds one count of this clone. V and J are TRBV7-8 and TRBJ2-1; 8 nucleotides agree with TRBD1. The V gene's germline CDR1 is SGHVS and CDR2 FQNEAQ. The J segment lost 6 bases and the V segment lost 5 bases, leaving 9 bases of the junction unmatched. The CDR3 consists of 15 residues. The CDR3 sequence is CASSEEDRDLNEQFF. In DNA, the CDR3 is TGTGCCAGCAGCGAAGAGGACAGGGATCTCAATGAGCAGTTCTTC.

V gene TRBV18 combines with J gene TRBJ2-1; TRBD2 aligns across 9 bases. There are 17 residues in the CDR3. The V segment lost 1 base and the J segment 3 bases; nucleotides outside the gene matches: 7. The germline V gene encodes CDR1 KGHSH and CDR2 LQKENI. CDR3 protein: CASSPLIAGVVYNEQFF. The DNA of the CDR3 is TGTGCCAGCTCACCACTGATAGCGGGAGTTGTCTACAATGAGCAGTTCTTC.